This TCR beta chain is from a study of cytomegalovirus exposure and HLA in healthy donors. This CDR3 is built from 13 residues. V lost 7 bases to trimming and J lost 3 bases, with 15 bases between them. Germline V gives CDR1 SQVTM, CDR2 ANQGSEA. Use of 60 Vbeta and 13 Jbeta primers characterized the PCR. Clones were sequenced by immunoSEQ multiplex PCR, and TCRdb holds only the in-frame ones, with some missing. Of about 190,000 clones listed, more than 65% are singletons. On this clone: Its specificity is unknown.

Study-wide points: An analysis that came later showed most CMV-associated TCR beta chains appearing HLA-restricted. Cytomegalovirus association was listed for 164 TCR beta chains.

This clonotype was sampled from a woman aged 30 to 39 in good health and CMV-seropositive. The sequencing sample was made of PBMCs. J is TRBJ1-2 and V is TRBV29-1, with TRBD1 as a possible D gene (6 bases). CDR3 sequence: CSGQANGDYGYTF. The CDR3 DNA reads TGCAGCGGACAGGCGAATGGGGACTATGGCTACACCTTC.